These 24 T cell receptor beta chains were all obtained from the same sample, sequenced in a study of T cells in Graves' hyperthyroidism and ophthalmopathy. Amplified TCR beta CDR3 regions derived from RNA transcripts. HTBI primers were the set used in a first-round RT-PCR of the TCR CDR3. TCRdb itself ran the multiplex PCR reads through MiXCR, one entry per CDR3 protein. Among some 500,000 distinct CDR3 sequences listed, 13% to 15% were seen once. The specimen sequenced was blood. These TCRs come from a young woman with Graves' hyperthyroidism.

This chain uses TRBV13 with TRBJ1-1; the D gene is possibly TRBD1 (5 bases). Germline V CDR1 and CDR2: PRHDT, FYEKMQ (reference sequence). V gave up 2 bases and J gave up 13 bases, with 17 bases separating them. The CDR3 has 13 amino acids. As DNA, the CDR3 is TGTGCCAGCAGCTTATGGGGCCGGGATGATGGTTTCTTT. Amino acid sequence: CASSLWGRDDGFF. The variable domain in full, completed from reference TRBV13 and TRBJ1-1, reads AAGVIQSPRHLIKEKRETATLKCYPIPRHDTVYWYQQGPGQDPQFLISFYEKMQSDKGSIPDRFSAQQFSDYHSELNMSSLELGDSALYFCASSLWGRDDGFFGQGTRLTVV.

The chain carries TRBV27 and TRBJ2-1, with D unresolved. The end of the DNA aligns better with TRBJ2-7, so the J call may be wrong. Germline CDR1 reads MNHEY; CDR2 reads SMNVEV (reference sequence). The CDR3 covers 16 residues. The CDR3 spells CASSLSSSSSYNEQYF. The CDR3 region has the DNA TGTGCCAGCAGTTTATCGTCCTCGAGCTCCTACAATGAGCAGTACTTC.

In its sample, this clonotype was seen many times. The chain carries TRBV2 and TRBJ2-2, with TRBD2 matching 9 bases. The germline gives CDR1 SNHLY, CDR2 FYNNEI. The CDR3 contains 16 residues. With V trimmed by 3 bases and J by 5 bases, 7 bases remained unmatched. The CDR3 sequence is CASSERREGGTGELFF. The CDR3 DNA reads TGTGCCAGCAGTGAGAGGCGGGAGGGAGGTACCGGGGAGCTGTTTTTT. Filled out from reference TRBV2 and TRBJ2-2, the complete variable domain reads EPEVTQTPSHQVTQMGQEVILRCVPISNHLYFYWYRQILGQKVEFLVSFYNNEISEKSEIFDDQFSVERPDGSNFTLKIRSTKLEDSAMYFCASSERREGGTGELFFGEGSRLTVL.

This clonotype came up many times. CDR3 region: CASSLGPRQPQHF. As DNA, the CDR3 is TGTGCCAGCAGCTTAGGCCCTCGTCAGCCCCAGCATTTT. The V and J genes are TRBV11-3 and TRBJ1-5; D not resolved. The germline V gene has CDR1 SGHNT and CDR2 YENEEA. Trimming pared 1 base from V and 6 bases from J, leaving 7 bases between. The CDR3 is 13 residues long.

This clonotype was detected ten times or more. The gene calls are TRBV28 and TRBJ1-5, with 7 positions matching TRBD1. V was pared by 6 bases and J by 2 bases, with 7 bases of the junction left unmatched. There are 15 residues in the CDR3. Germline V gene lookup returns CDR1 MDHEN and CDR2 SYDVKM. CDR3: CASRPTGPGNQPQHF. CDR3 sequence (DNA): TGTGCCAGCAGGCCGACAGGGCCGGGCAATCAGCCCCAGCATTTT.

The chain recombines TRBV2 with TRBJ1-5; D gene uncertain. Germline V gives CDR1 SNHLY, CDR2 FYNNEI. Trimming took off 8 bases at V and 0 bases at J, with 8 bases between the two ends. CDR3 length: 13 residues. DNA of the CDR3: TGTGCCAGCGAAGCCGGTAGCAATCAGCCCCAGCATTTT. The encoded protein is CASEAGSNQPQHF.

The chain is built from TRBV5-8 and TRBJ2-2, with D unclear. Germline values: CDR1 SGHTS, CDR2 YDEGEE. The CDR3 is made up of 16 amino acids. V was clipped by 4 bases and J by 0 bases, with 13 bases between them. In DNA form, the CDR3 reads TGTGCCAGCAGCCCCCGATGGCGCACGAACACCGGGGAGCTGTTTTTT. Translating it yields CASSPRWRTNTGELFF.

In its sample, this clonotype was seen many times. V usage is TRBV10-1 and J usage is TRBJ2-7; TRBD2 is a possible D gene (5 bases). The CDR3 sequence is 14 residues long. Germline values: CDR1 WNHNN, CDR2 SYGVQD (reference sequence). CDR3 nucleotides: TGCGCCAGCAGTGCGGGATCCAGCTCCGACGAGCAGTACGTC. Residues: CASSAGSSSDEQYV.

The gene calls are TRBV30 and TRBJ2-7, with a weak D call TRBD2 (6 bases). This CDR3 comprises 14 residues. V lost 2 bases to trimming and J lost 3 bases, with 14 bases between them. CDR1 is GTSNPN, CDR2 SVGIG, per germline (reference sequence). The CDR3 region is CAWSIGTGVYEQYF. The CDR3, as DNA: TGTGCCTGGAGTATCGGGACGGGAGTCTACGAGCAGTACTTC.

V is TRBV9 and J is TRBJ2-5, with 10 bases lining up with TRBD2. The J segment lost 3 bases and the V segment lost 3 bases, leaving 11 bases of the junction unmatched. This CDR3 has 17 amino acids. Looked up from germline, CDR1 is SGDLS and CDR2 is YYNGEE. The CDR3 region is CASSDFPSGSGKETQYF. The CDR3 bases are TGTGCCAGCAGCGACTTCCCTAGCGGGAGCGGAAAAGAGACCCAGTACTTC. Full variable domain (missing parts from reference TRBV9 and TRBJ2-5): DSGVTQTPKHLITATGQRVTLRCSPRSGDLSVYWYQQSLDQGLQFLIQYYNGEERAKGNILERFSAQQFPDLHSELNLSSLELGDSALYFCASSDFPSGSGKETQYFGPGTRLLVL.

This chain links TRBV12-3 or TRBV12-4 with TRBJ1-2, with TRBD1 as a possible D gene (6 bases). Trimming took 1 base from V and 5 from J, leaving 17 bases between them. The CDR3 runs 16 residues. CDR3 protein: CASSLEVGGARYGYTF. Here the CDR3 DNA reads TGTGCCAGCAGTTTAGAGGTGGGGGGGGCGCGATATGGCTACACCTTC.

This clonotype appeared many times. The CDR3 region is CASSFNRVDSPLHF. CDR3 DNA: TGTGCCAGCAGCTTTAACAGGGTCGATTCACCCCTCCACTTT. The chain is built from TRBV11-2 and TRBJ1-6; a weak D match, TRBD1 (6 bases). The CDR3 runs to 14 residues. Germline V lookup: CDR1 SGHAT, CDR2 FQNNGV. V dropped 3 bases and J dropped 8 bases, with 11 bases sitting between them.

This clonotype was detected only once. The rearrangement links TRBV11-3 to TRBJ1-2, with TRBD1 identical over 9 bases. Germline V lookup: CDR1 SGHNT, CDR2 YENEEA. The CDR3 runs to 14 residues. V dropped 6 bases and J dropped 9; count of bases not matched to a gene: 11. The CDR3 loop is CASSLPGQGRSYTF. CDR3 sequence (DNA): TGTGCCAGCAGTTTGCCGGGACAGGGCCGCAGCTACACCTTC.

This clonotype came up a few times. V is TRBV30 and J is TRBJ1-2; TRBD1 matches 12 bases. CDR3 length: 17 residues. Looked up from germline, CDR1 is GTSNPN and CDR2 is SVGIG (reference sequence). J gave up 4 bases and V 1 base, and 10 bases lay outside the gene matches. This chain's CDR3 is CAWSGRDRGRYGYGYTF. The CDR3 coding sequence is TGTGCCTGGAGTGGCCGGGACAGGGGGCGCTATGGCTATGGCTACACCTTC.

This clonotype was seen many times. The junction differs from germline at one of its ends, possibly a read error. The V and J genes are TRBV11-2 and TRBJ2-3; D may be TRBD1 (5 bases). Germline V CDR1 and CDR2: SGHAT, FQNNGV. This CDR3 is 16 amino acids long. CDR3 bases: TGTGCCAGCAGCTTAGGGGGCGGCATTATCACATATACGCAGTATTTT. It yields the protein CASSLGGGIITYTQYF.

The V call is TRBV6-2 or TRBV6-3, the J call TRBJ1-5, with D tentatively TRBD1 (5 bases). Germline CDR1 is MNHEY and CDR2 is SVGEGT. Trimming removed 0 bases at V and 1 base at J, with 13 bases between. This CDR3 is 17 amino acids long. The CDR3 reads CASSYSQGGGSNQPQHF. The CDR3 nucleotides read TGTGCCAGCAGTTACTCGCAGGGAGGAGGCAGCAATCAGCCCCAGCATTTT.

The sample holds many counts of this clonotype. V and J are TRBV2 and TRBJ1-1, with D possibly TRBD1 on 6 matching bases. Germline-derived CDR1 and CDR2 are SNHLY and FYNNEI. Deletions cut 6 bases from V and 2 bases from J, with 10 bases between. The length of the CDR3 is 13 residues. The CDR3 sequence is CASSKDRNTEAFF. The CDR3 nucleotides are TGTGCCAGCAGCAAGGACAGAAACACTGAAGCTTTCTTT.

This clonotype was seen ten or more times. This chain uses TRBV5-5 with TRBJ2-1; tentative D call: TRBD2 (6 bases). The CDR3 runs to 15 residues. Germline loops: CDR1 SGHKS, CDR2 YYEKEE (reference sequence). Trimming cost V 5 bases and J 9 bases, with 21 bases left between them. The CDR3 loop is CASRDWDFRAGEQFF. In DNA form, the CDR3 reads TGTGCCAGCAGAGATTGGGACTTCCGGGCTGGTGAGCAGTTCTTC.

A few counts support this clonotype. The rearrangement joins TRBV27 to TRBJ2-7; 8 bases map to TRBD2. Germline assignment: CDR1 MNHEY and CDR2 SMNVEV (reference sequence). The V gene end was trimmed by 2 bases and the J gene end by 0 bases; junction bases not matched to a gene: 6. The length of the CDR3 is 16 residues. For the CDR3, the DNA is TGTGCCAGCAGTTTAGAACTAGCGGCGAGCTCCTACGAGCAGTACTTC. It encodes CASSLELAASSYEQYF.

The rearrangement uses TRBV7-6 and TRBJ2-1; TRBD1 agrees at 9 bases. V shed 1 base and J 0 bases; nucleotides not matched to a gene: 10. Germline values: CDR1 SGHVS, CDR2 FNYEAQ. The CDR3 totals 19 residues. The CDR3 nucleotides are TGTGCCAGCAGCTTAGAGGGACAGGGATTTACCTCCTCCTACAATGAGCAGTTCTTC. Residues: CASSLEGQGFTSSYNEQFF. Filled out from reference TRBV7-6 and TRBJ2-1, the complete variable domain reads GAGVSQSPRYKVTKRGQDVALRCDPISGHVSLYWYRQALGQGPEFLTYFNYEAQQDKSGLPNDRFSAERPEGSISTLTIQRTEQRDSAMYRCASSLEGQGFTSSYNEQFFGPGTRLTVL.

This clonotype occurred many times. J is TRBJ1-5 and V is TRBV11-2; D unclear. This CDR3 has 14 amino acids. With 5 bases removed from V and 6 bases from J, the gap between germline ends came to 14 bases. Germline-derived CDR1 and CDR2 are SGHAT and FQNNGV. CDR3 protein: CASSRYGVGQPQHF. CDR3 DNA sequence: TGTGCCAGCAGCCGGTACGGGGTAGGTCAGCCCCAGCATTTT.

This clonotype was found many times. The gene calls are TRBV24-1 and TRBJ2-1; a weak D match, TRBD2 (5 bases). Germline V CDR1 and CDR2: KGHDR, SFDVKD. Trimming stripped 3 bases from V and 0 bases from J, with 14 bases between. The CDR3 is 17 amino acids. The DNA for the CDR3 is TGTGCCACCAGTGATCTCCCTCAGCGGAACTCCTACAATGAGCAGTTCTTC. This encodes CATSDLPQRNSYNEQFF.

This clonotype showed up many times. This may be a read error, as it is one base from a much larger clone. V is TRBV12-3 or TRBV12-4 and J is TRBJ2-5, with D uncertain. The CDR3 covers 11 residues. Deletions cut 3 bases from V and 3 bases from J, with 2 bases between. The CDR3 region has the DNA TGTGCCAGCAGTTTTAAAGAGACCCAGTACTTC. Translation: CASSFKETQYF.

Ten or more counts support this clonotype. The chain is built from TRBV30 and TRBJ1-4, with D unclear. CDR1 and CDR2 from the germline V gene are GTSNPN and SVGIG (reference sequence). This CDR3 spans 14 amino acids. The V and J ends lost 0 bases and 0 bases respectively, with 5 bases between them. CDR3 protein: CAWSVGSTNEKLFF. CDR3 nucleotides: TGTGCCTGGAGTGTGGGATCAACTAATGAAAAACTGTTTTTT.